These T cell receptor beta chains were read from a single sample in a study of blood T cell repertoires in COVID-19. Measured with immunoSEQ multiplex PCR; TCRdb has only the in-frame clones, and not every one. The table records 150,000 to 200,000 clones, 70% to 90% of them present only once. Sequencing was done on a sample of peripheral blood. Receptor source: a man older than 75 with COVID-19, enrolled during active disease. Each CDR3 is given without its conserved first and last residue. Size is stated for part of the rows, as once, few or many counts, or as a class when the clone is expanded.

.,TRBJ1-6,TRBV9,ASSVDRVISPLH
.,TRBJ1-5,TRBV19,ASSIRVQGTAGWNQPQH
.,TRBJ1-1,TRBV18,ASSRGQGMNTEAF
.,TRBJ1-5,TRBV5-1,ASSSPGQPQH
.,TRBJ2-4,TRBV18,ASSPSRDYRY
many,TRBJ2-7,TRBV11-2,ASRGGGYEQY
.,TRBJ1-1,TRBV6-6,ASSYLGPGNTEAF
once,TRBJ1-2,TRBV7-9,ASGGQGANYGYT
once,TRBJ2-2,TRBV27,ASSLQPHGTGELF
.,TRBJ1-2,TRBV4-3,ASSQTPGQGIYGYT
few,TRBJ2-1,TRBV6-5,ASRRSGGGYNEQF
.,TRBJ2-5,TRBV5-6,ASSSAGGQAETQY
.,TRBJ1-4,TRBV6-5,ATGTGSEKLF
.,TRBJ2-2,TRBV18,ASSPPGTVNTGELF
.,TRBJ1-1,TRBV28,ASSGALGTEAF
.,TRBJ1-5,TRBV4-3,ASSQDLRVQPQH
.,TRBJ1-4,TRBV19,ASSRGVATNEKLF
.,TRBJ1-5,TRBV18,ASSPSTAQPQH
.,TRBJ1-2,TRBV28,ASSLSNYGYT
.,TRBJ2-5,TRBV5-1,ASSSAGTGEWETQY
.,TRBJ2-3,TRBV2,ASGGRFTDTQY
.,TRBJ1-5,TRBV19,ASGRQGNQPQH
.,TRBJ1-5,TRBV6-1,ASSGPLGQGGDGQPQH
.,TRBJ1-2,TRBV3-1/TRBV3-2,ASSPTRTSGNGYT
.,TRBJ1-1,TRBV4-2,ASSPQGVYTEAF
.,TRBJ2-2,TRBV11-3,ASSRSGELF
.,TRBJ1-1,TRBV6-2/TRBV6-3,ASNPGQGNTEAF
.,TRBJ1-1,TRBV5-1,ASSSFMNTEAF
.,TRBJ2-1,TRBV7-2,ASSPDPGLLRNEQF
.,TRBJ1-1,TRBV7-9,ASSRTLMNTEAF
few,TRBJ1-2,TRBV5-1,ASASGTGVYGYT
.,TRBJ2-7,TRBV3-1/TRBV3-2,ASSQASPLEQY
.,TRBJ1-1,TRBV19,ASSIDFGTTEAF
.,TRBJ2-2,TRBV6-5,ASKGEPQDTGELF
.,TRBJ2-5,TRBV10-3,AVRPGQGEETQY
.,TRBJ1-1,TRBV12-3/TRBV12-4,ASSFVGSGTAF
.,TRBJ1-1,TRBV2,ASSELQGGTSEAF
.,TRBJ2-3,TRBV29-1,SVEGGASTDTQY
.,TRBJ1-2,TRBV2,ASSAPGQLSNYGYT
.,TRBJ1-6,TRBV18,ASSPTTGGTGGSPLH
.,TRBJ2-7,TRBV28,ASSFPRVSTYEQY